The clone carrying this T cell receptor beta chain was found a few times. Its target is not known. TCRdb ran MiXCR on the 5' RACE reads and lists one entry per CDR3 protein. The data show 550,000 to 700,000 distinct CDR3 sequences, with over 8.5% seen just once and around 3.1% held by the top ten. The CDR3 covers 14 residues. J gave up 0 bases and V 7 bases, and 5 bases lay outside the gene matches. Germline values: CDR1 SQVTM, CDR2 ANQGSEA. These data belong to a study of identical twins. Study-wide results and limits: Cord blood beta clonotypes that were abundant carried fewer insertions, and memory repertoires showed no such trend.

Another study also made use of these data, one on yellow fever vaccine responses in identical twins.

The chain uses TRBV29-1 and TRBJ2-2, with 7 bases lining up with TRBD1. Sequenced input: PBMCs. This clonotype originated in a woman younger than 35 in good health. CDR3 in amino acids: CSAEGTANTGELFF. The CDR3 nucleotides read TGCAGCGCCGAGGGGACAGCGAACACCGGGGAGCTGTTTTTT.